Shown below are 23 T cell receptor beta chains from a single sample sequenced in a study of early T cells in non-severe SARS-CoV-2 infection. TCRdb re-derived calls from the 5' RACE reads in MiXCR, one entry per CDR3 protein. The sample has around 81,000 distinct CDR3 sequences, 11% to 15% seen once. Material: whole blood. The receptor source for this set is an adult who was a healthcare worker with PCR-confirmed SARS-CoV-2 infection or an uninfected control (not recorded which).

The chain couples TRBV28 to TRBJ1-1; no clear D gene. CDR1 and CDR2 from the germline V gene are MDHEN and SYDVKM. CDR3 length: 13 residues. The ends were cut back, 1 base at V and 6 bases at J, with 9 bases in the middle. The CDR3 DNA reads TGTGCCAGCAGTTTATTGTCCGTCGCTGAAGCTTTCTTT. Amino acids: CASSLLSVAEAFF.

This clonotype was seen more than once but under ten times. CDR3 bases: TGCGCCAGCAGCCAAGGGCTAGCGGGGCTGAACACCGGGGAGCTGTTTTTT. Its translation is CASSQGLAGLNTGELFF. This sequence joins TRBV4-3 and TRBJ2-2; 9 nucleotides align to TRBD2. V lost 1 base, J lost 1 base, and 4 bases stayed unmatched. CDR1 LGHNA and CDR2 YSLEER come from the germline V gene. The CDR3 sequence is 17 residues long.

V and J are TRBV6-1 and TRBJ2-1, with D possibly TRBD1 on 6 matching bases. Germline assignment: CDR1 MNHNS and CDR2 SASEGT. V was cut by 3 bases and J by 3 bases, with 15 bases left in between. CDR3 length: 16 amino acids. The CDR3 sequence: CASSDPGTSGYNEQFF. CDR3 in DNA: TGTGCCAGCAGTGACCCCGGGACATCGGGCTACAATGAGCAGTTCTTC.

This clonotype was seen only a few times. The chain joins TRBV5-1 to TRBJ1-1; D not resolved. The V end was cut by 4 bases, the J end by 5 bases, with 15 bases between. The CDR3 has 14 residues. The germline gives CDR1 SGHRS, CDR2 YFSETQ. The CDR3 loop is CASSPSKGGTEAFF. CDR3 DNA sequence: TGCGCCAGCAGCCCGTCTAAAGGAGGGACTGAAGCTTTCTTT.

The chain's CDR3 is CASSSLARGAFF. As DNA, the CDR3 is TGTGCCAGCAGTTCTTTGGCCAGGGGAGCTTTCTTT. The chain uses TRBV6-6 and TRBJ1-1; D is possibly TRBD1 (6 bases). This CDR3 contains 12 residues. The germline V gene encodes CDR1 MNHNY and CDR2 SVGAGI (reference sequence). The V end was cut by 4 bases, the J end by 10 bases, with 13 bases between.

This clonotype was detected ten times or more. This chain uses TRBV9 with TRBJ2-3, with 16 positions matching TRBD2. Germline CDR1 and CDR2: SGDLS and YYNGEE. V lost 4 bases and J lost 4; bases outside the gene matches: 9. The CDR3 is 18 residues long. This CDR3 reads CASSPGTSGGVEADTQYF. For the CDR3, the DNA is TGTGCCAGCAGCCCCGGGACTAGCGGGGGGGTTGAAGCAGATACGCAGTATTTT.

This clonotype was seen repeatedly, ten times or more. The chain is built from TRBV6-4 and TRBJ2-1; possibly TRBD1 for D (6 bases). CDR3 length equals 15 residues. CDR1 is MRHNA and CDR2 is SNTAGT in the germline V gene. V lost 6 bases and J 2 bases, leaving 14 bases between the germline ends. The CDR3 sequence: CASSAQGGTYNEQFF. In DNA, the CDR3 is TGTGCCAGCAGCGCACAGGGTGGGACCTACAATGAGCAGTTCTTC.

The chain combines TRBV11-2 with TRBJ1-4; D unclear. Deletions cut 5 bases from V and 0 bases from J, with 7 bases between. The CDR3 has 14 residues. CDR1 and CDR2 (germline): SGHAT, FQNNGV. The CDR3 DNA is TGTGCCAGCAGCCAAAGTGCAACTAATGAAAAACTGTTTTTT. It is translated as CASSQSATNEKLFF.

The chain recombines TRBV18 with TRBJ2-5; perhaps TRBD2 as D (5 bases). The CDR3 has 15 residues. Trimming cost V 2 bases and J 4 bases, with 14 bases left between them. The germline V gene encodes CDR1 KGHSH and CDR2 LQKENI. CDR3 nucleotide sequence: TGTGCCAGCTCACCAGGAGGAGGAGTAGGAGAGACCCAGTACTTC. Protein product: CASSPGGGVGETQYF.

The chain carries TRBV9 and TRBJ1-5; D is perhaps TRBD1 (5 bases). V gave up 0 bases and J gave up 0 bases, with 7 bases separating them. The CDR3 spans 15 residues. Germline loops: CDR1 SGDLS, CDR2 YYNGEE. The CDR3 sequence is CASSVEGNSNQPQHF. DNA of the CDR3: TGTGCCAGCAGCGTAGAGGGGAATAGCAATCAGCCCCAGCATTTT.

The genes are TRBV12-3 or TRBV12-4 and TRBJ1-2, with D maybe TRBD1 (6 bases). The V end was cut by 3 bases, the J end by 4 bases, with 18 bases between. CDR3 length equals 16 residues. The CDR3 sequence is CASSFIYEQGFYGYTF. The CDR3 region has the DNA TGTGCCAGCAGTTTCATATACGAACAGGGCTTCTATGGCTACACCTTC.

V and J are TRBV29-1 and TRBJ2-2, with TRBD1 matching 11 bases. V shed 6 bases and J 10 bases; nucleotides not matched to a gene: 4. Germline CDR1 SQVTM, CDR2 ANQGSEA. There are 12 residues in the CDR3. DNA for the CDR3: TGCAGCGTCCGGACAGGGGGCGCGGAGCTGTTTTTT. It is translated as CSVRTGGAELFF.

This clonotype was recorded a few times. The chain joins TRBV5-1 to TRBJ2-7; TRBD1 matches at 9 bases. The CDR3 consists of 14 residues. Trimming took 3 bases from V and 5 from J; bases not matched to a gene: 6. The germline gives CDR1 SGHRS, CDR2 YFSETQ. CDR3 sequence (DNA): TGCGCCAGCAGCTGGCCGGGACAGGGAAACGAGCAGTACTTC. It specifies CASSWPGQGNEQYF.

This clonotype was seen at least ten times. The chain links TRBV18 to TRBJ1-3; D is possibly TRBD1 (5 bases). V was trimmed by 3 bases and J by 2 bases, leaving 11 bases between them. Germline V lookup: CDR1 KGHSH, CDR2 LQKENI. The CDR3 consists of 15 residues. CDR3 residues: CASSPVGVAGNTIYF. The CDR3 bases are TGTGCCAGCTCACCCGTAGGGGTTGCTGGAAACACCATATATTTT.

This chain connects TRBV12-5 to TRBJ2-7; weak D call: TRBD2 (5 bases). The CDR3 sequence is 16 residues long. Per germline, CDR1 LGHNT and CDR2 FRNRAP. Trimming took off 2 bases at V and 7 bases at J, with 21 bases between the two ends. The CDR3 reads CASGLLSGKPPGEQYF. The CDR3 DNA is TGTGCTAGTGGTTTGCTCTCAGGTAAACCCCCGGGGGAGCAGTACTTC.

The chain joins TRBV5-1 to TRBJ2-7; no reliable D call. CDR1 and CDR2 from the germline V gene are SGHRS and YFSETQ. The CDR3 length is 14 residues. Between the trimmed V and J ends, which lost 1 base and 0 bases, there was a span of 8 bases. The CDR3 loop reads CASSLNAASYEQYF. The CDR3 DNA reads TGCGCCAGCAGCTTGAACGCGGCCTCCTACGAGCAGTACTTC. Looking up the rest from reference TRBV5-1 and TRBJ2-7 gives the full variable domain: KAGVTQTPRYLIKTRGQQVTLSCSPISGHRSVSWYQQTPGQGLQFLFEYFSETQRNKGNFPGRFSGRQFSNSRSEMNVSTLELGDSALYLCASSLNAASYEQYFGPGTRLTVT.

This clonotype came up a few times. The chain links TRBV6-2 or TRBV6-3 to TRBJ2-1; TRBD1 might be the D (5 bases). CDR3 length: 14 residues. Per germline, CDR1 MNHEY and CDR2 SVGEGT. V was trimmed by 0 bases and J by 9 bases, leaving 12 bases between them. The CDR3 region is CASSYSIGQGEQFF. CDR3 sequence (DNA): TGTGCCAGCAGTTACTCGATAGGCCAGGGTGAGCAGTTCTTC.

This clonotype has a count of ten or more. J is TRBJ2-1 and V is TRBV29-1; possible D gene TRBD1, 5 bases. With 4 bases removed from V and 1 base from J, the gap between germline ends came to 11 bases. The CDR3 spans 14 residues. Germline CDR1 SQVTM, CDR2 ANQGSEA. CDR3 DNA sequence: TGCAGCGTTGCGCAGGGAAGTTCCTACAATGAGCAGTTCTTC. As protein: CSVAQGSSYNEQFF.

This clonotype was counted ten times or more. The CDR3 region is CASSLRPLMNTEAFF. Here the CDR3 DNA reads TGTGCCAGCAGTTTACGGCCGCTTATGAACACTGAAGCTTTCTTT. The chain combines TRBV12-3 or TRBV12-4 with TRBJ1-1; D not resolved. Between the trimmed V and J ends, which lost 2 bases and 0 bases, there was a span of 10 bases. The CDR3 totals 15 residues.

This clonotype was observed a handful of times. This chain joins TRBV2 and TRBJ2-5; TRBD1 aligns across 7 bases. The CDR3 extends over 14 amino acids. Losses at the gene ends were 6 bases for V and 4 bases for J; bases not matched to a gene: 8. Germline lookup yields CDR1 SNHLY and CDR2 FYNNEI. The DNA for the CDR3 is TGTGCCAGCAGCCCAGACAGGGCTCTAGAGACCCAGTACTTC. Protein sequence: CASSPDRALETQYF.

This clonotype turned up a few times. The V call is TRBV6-2 or TRBV6-3, the J call TRBJ1-1; 8 nucleotides align to TRBD1. Germline CDR1 MNHEY, CDR2 SVGEGT. Trimming took 6 bases from V and 3 from J; bases not matched to a gene: 6. The CDR3 has 14 residues. The CDR3 bases are TGTGCCAGCAGCCCTCGACAGGGGTACACTGAAGCTTTCTTT. Translated, it gives CASSPRQGYTEAFF.

The gene calls are TRBV3-1 and TRBJ1-1; TRBD1 aligns across 7 bases. Germline CDR1 is LGHDT and CDR2 is YNNKEL (reference sequence). The length of the CDR3 is 14 residues. J lost 5 bases, V lost 3 bases, and 6 bases had no gene match. The CDR3 region is CASSHHRGGTEAFF. The CDR3 DNA follows: TGTGCCAGCAGCCATCACAGGGGAGGAACTGAAGCTTTCTTT.

This clonotype appeared many times. The rearrangement joins TRBV5-1 to TRBJ2-3, with D hard to call. There are 14 residues in the CDR3. Between the trimmed V and J ends, which lost 2 bases and 2 bases, there was a span of 9 bases. CDR1 is SGHRS and CDR2 is YFSETQ in the germline V gene. The CDR3 protein is CASSLAHFTDTQYF. CDR3 DNA: TGCGCCAGCAGCTTAGCCCATTTCACAGATACGCAGTATTTT.